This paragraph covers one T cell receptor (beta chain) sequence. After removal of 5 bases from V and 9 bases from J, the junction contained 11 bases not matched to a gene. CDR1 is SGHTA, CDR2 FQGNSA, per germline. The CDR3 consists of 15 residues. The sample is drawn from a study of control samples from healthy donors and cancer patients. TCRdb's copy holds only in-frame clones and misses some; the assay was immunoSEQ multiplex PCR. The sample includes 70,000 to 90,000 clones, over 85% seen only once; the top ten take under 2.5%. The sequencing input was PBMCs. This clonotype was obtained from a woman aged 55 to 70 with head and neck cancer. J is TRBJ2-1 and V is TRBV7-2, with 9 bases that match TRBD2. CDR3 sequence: CASSPPGLAVGEQFF. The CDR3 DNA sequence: TGTGCCAGCAGCCCTCCGGGACTAGCCGTCGGTGAGCAGTTCTTC.